The 20 T cell receptor beta chains below all came from one sample that was sequenced in a study of PD-1 blockade in mismatch repair-deficient tumors. Sequencing was performed with immunoSEQ multiplex PCR; in TCRdb, only in-frame clones are kept and a portion is missing. The table lists 70,000 to 90,000 clones, approximately 81% of them singletons. The sample consisted of peripheral blood, taken 44 weeks after starting pembrolizumab. The origin of the receptors is an adult with mismatch repair-deficient cancer.

This clone was seen a few times. V gene TRBV7-2 combines with J gene TRBJ2-3; TRBD2 matches 7 bases. Germline V CDR1 and CDR2: SGHTA, FQGNSA. J lost 1 base, V lost 1 base, and 2 bases had no gene match. The CDR3 length is 15 residues. The DNA of the CDR3 is TGTGCCAGCAGCTTAGGTCGGGGGGGCACAGATACGCAGTATTTT. It codes for CASSLGRGGTDTQYF.

The V call is TRBV7-2, the J call TRBJ2-5; 7 bases match TRBD1. J lost 4 bases, V lost 5 bases, and 13 bases had no gene match. Germline CDR1 SGHTA, CDR2 FQGNSA. The CDR3 length is 16 residues. CDR3: CASSEGTAPQRETQYF. The DNA of the CDR3 is TGTGCCAGCAGCGAGGGGACAGCCCCACAAAGAGAGACCCAGTACTTC.

The V call is TRBV6-9, the J call TRBJ2-2; no clear D gene. V lost 3 bases and J lost 5, with 4 bases in between. The CDR3 sequence is 12 residues long. Germline loops: CDR1 MNHGY, CDR2 SVAAGI. The CDR3 spells CASSYGTGELFF. The CDR3 DNA reads TGTGCCAGCAGTTACGGTACCGGGGAGCTGTTTTTT.

This chain uses TRBV29-1 with TRBJ1-2, with D unresolved. The length of the CDR3 is 12 residues. V shed 1 base and J shed 7 bases, with 10 bases lying between them. Germline V gene lookup returns CDR1 SQVTM and CDR2 ANQGSEA. CDR3 in amino acids: CSVEGGSGGYTF. In nucleotides, the CDR3 is TGCAGCGTTGAAGGGGGAAGCGGTGGCTACACCTTC.

This chain links TRBV27 with TRBJ1-5; 7 positions agree with TRBD1. The germline gives CDR1 MNHEY, CDR2 SMNVEV (reference sequence). CDR3 size: 14 residues. V shed 3 bases, J shed 4 bases, and the junction held 3 bases outside the gene matches. The CDR3 loop reads CASSFGTANQPQHF. The CDR3 region has the DNA TGTGCCAGCAGTTTTGGGACAGCTAATCAGCCCCAGCATTTT.

The chain couples TRBV5-1 to TRBJ1-1; no clear D gene. Trimming stripped 5 bases from V and 5 bases from J, with 7 bases between. CDR3 length equals 11 residues. CDR1 is SGHRS and CDR2 is YFSETQ in the germline V gene. The CDR3, as DNA: TGCGCCAGCAGGGGGATGACTGAAGCTTTCTTT. Translation gives CASRGMTEAFF.

This clone was detected a few times. The rearrangement joins TRBV25-1 to TRBJ2-5, with 8 bases identical to TRBD2. CDR3 length: 16 residues. Losses at the gene ends were 2 bases for V and 5 bases for J; bases not matched to a gene: 10. Germline values: CDR1 MGHDK, CDR2 SYGVNS. CDR3 sequence reads: CASSEGTGREVETQYF. The CDR3 region has the DNA TGTGCCAGCAGTGAAGGCACAGGGCGGGAGGTTGAGACCCAGTACTTC.

V is TRBV9 and J is TRBJ2-7, with 8 positions matching TRBD1. V lost 5 bases, J lost 2 bases, and 9 bases stayed unmatched. Germline values: CDR1 SGDLS, CDR2 YYNGEE. The CDR3 has 15 amino acids. CDR3 sequence: CASRLRQGTTYEQYF. CDR3 DNA: TGTGCCAGCAGATTGAGACAGGGGACGACCTACGAGCAGTACTTC.

This chain links TRBV14 with TRBJ2-5, with 7 bases identical to TRBD2. With V trimmed by 3 bases and J by 0 bases, 10 bases remained unmatched. The CDR3 has 17 amino acids. CDR1 is SGHDN and CDR2 is FVKESK in the germline V gene. CDR3 loop: CASSQAMTGTNQETQYF. CDR3 coding DNA: TGTGCCAGCAGCCAGGCAATGACCGGGACTAACCAAGAGACCCAGTACTTC.

This clone was found a few times. The genes are TRBV25-1 and TRBJ2-7; no reliable D call. The germline V and J ends were trimmed by 4 bases and 1 base, with 8 bases remaining between them. The germline gives CDR1 MGHDK, CDR2 SYGVNS. The CDR3 extends over 13 amino acids. CDR3 nucleotides: TGTGCCAGCAGTGTACACGGATCCTACGAGCAGTACTTC. Protein sequence: CASSVHGSYEQYF.

This chain joins TRBV7-9 and TRBJ1-1; D perhaps matches TRBD1 (5 bases). V lost 5 bases and J 2 bases, leaving 15 bases between the germline ends. The CDR3 is made up of 15 amino acids. Per the germline V gene, CDR1 is SEHNR and CDR2 is FQNEAQ (reference sequence). CDR3 bases: TGTGCCAGCAGCCCGCTAGTGACAGTTAACACTGAAGCTTTCTTT. The encoded protein is CASSPLVTVNTEAFF.

Comment on this clone: At one boundary the junction diverges from the germline segment, which might be a read error. The V call is TRBV18, the J call TRBJ2-7; the D gene is possibly TRBD1 (6 bases). The CDR3 runs 13 residues. The germline V gene has CDR1 KGHSH and CDR2 LQKENI. CDR3 residues: CASAPGHSYEQYF. The CDR3 DNA is TGTGCCAGCGCACCGGGACACTCTTACGAGCAGTACTTC.

The chain recombines TRBV6-5 with TRBJ2-7; possible D gene TRBD1, 6 bases. The CDR3 is 14 residues long. Per germline, CDR1 MNHEY and CDR2 SVGAGI. With 7 bases removed from V and 5 bases from J, the gap between germline ends came to 18 bases. The CDR3 loop reads CASTPGQRRNEQYF. The CDR3 DNA reads TGTGCCAGCACACCGGGACAAAGGAGGAACGAGCAGTACTTC.

The J gene is TRBJ1-3, the V gene TRBV5-1; D is ambiguous. From germline, CDR1 is SGHRS and CDR2 YFSETQ. Trimming removed 0 bases at V and 2 bases at J, with 9 bases between. The CDR3 runs 15 residues. CDR3 coding DNA: TGCGCCAGCAGCTTGGAAGGCGGGACTGGAAACACCATATATTTT. Amino acid sequence: CASSLEGGTGNTIYF.

This clone has a single count. This chain joins TRBV19 and TRBJ2-5, with D possibly matching TRBD2 (6 bases). Trimming removed 6 bases at V and 5 bases at J, with 25 bases between. The CDR3 totals 17 residues. Germline loops: CDR1 LNHDA, CDR2 SQIVND (reference sequence). CDR3 nucleotide sequence: TGTGCCAGTAGATCACCAAATCCGGGACCTGCGGGGGAGACCCAGTACTTC. As protein: CASRSPNPGPAGETQYF.

This chain joins TRBV5-1 and TRBJ1-3; D gene ambiguous. The CDR3 covers 15 residues. Trimming stripped 2 bases from V and 4 bases from J, with 13 bases between. Per the germline V gene, CDR1 is SGHRS and CDR2 is YFSETQ. CDR3 amino acids: CASSLGDAVGNTIYF. For the CDR3, the DNA is TGCGCCAGCAGCTTAGGAGATGCCGTGGGAAACACCATATATTTT.

This chain links TRBV7-9 with TRBJ1-2; maybe TRBD1 (5 bases). Germline V CDR1 and CDR2: SEHNR, FQNEAQ (reference sequence). The V end was cut by 2 bases, the J end by 4 bases, with 14 bases between. The CDR3 spans 15 residues. The CDR3 sequence: CASSLSGYWPYGYTF. CDR3 nucleotides: TGTGCCAGCAGCTTATCAGGGTATTGGCCCTATGGCTACACCTTC. The variable domain in full, with the rest retrieved from reference TRBV7-9 and TRBJ1-2, is DTGVSQNPRHKITKRGQNVTFRCDPISEHNRLYWYRQTLGQGPEFLTYFQNEAQLEKSRLLSDRFSAERPKGSFSTLEIQRTEQGDSAMYLCASSLSGYWPYGYTFGSGTRLTVV.

V gene TRBV7-8 combines with J gene TRBJ2-7, with D possibly being TRBD1 or TRBD2 (5 bases each). Trimming removed 2 bases at V and 0 bases at J, with 14 bases between. This CDR3 has 16 amino acids. Looked up from germline, CDR1 is SGHVS and CDR2 is FQNEAQ. The CDR3 nucleotides are TGTGCCAGCAGCTTATCCGCCGGGGCGGTCTCCTACGAGCAGTACTTC. It encodes CASSLSAGAVSYEQYF.

The chain recombines TRBV4-3 with TRBJ2-7; D perhaps matches TRBD1 (6 bases). V was pared by 0 bases and J by 6 bases, with 12 bases between. The CDR3 covers 14 residues. Germline CDR1 and CDR2: LGHNA and YSLEER. The DNA for the CDR3 is TGCGCCAGCAGCCAAGATCTGACAGGCGGCGAGCAGTACTTC. Amino acids: CASSQDLTGGEQYF.

This sequence joins TRBV6-4 and TRBJ2-2, with a weak D call TRBD1 (5 bases). Germline values: CDR1 MRHNA, CDR2 SNTAGT. V was clipped by 5 bases and J by 1 base, with 5 bases between them. This CDR3 contains 13 residues. The CDR3 reads CASSRGNTGELFF. The CDR3 DNA sequence: TGTGCCAGCAGTAGGGGGAACACCGGGGAGCTGTTTTTT.